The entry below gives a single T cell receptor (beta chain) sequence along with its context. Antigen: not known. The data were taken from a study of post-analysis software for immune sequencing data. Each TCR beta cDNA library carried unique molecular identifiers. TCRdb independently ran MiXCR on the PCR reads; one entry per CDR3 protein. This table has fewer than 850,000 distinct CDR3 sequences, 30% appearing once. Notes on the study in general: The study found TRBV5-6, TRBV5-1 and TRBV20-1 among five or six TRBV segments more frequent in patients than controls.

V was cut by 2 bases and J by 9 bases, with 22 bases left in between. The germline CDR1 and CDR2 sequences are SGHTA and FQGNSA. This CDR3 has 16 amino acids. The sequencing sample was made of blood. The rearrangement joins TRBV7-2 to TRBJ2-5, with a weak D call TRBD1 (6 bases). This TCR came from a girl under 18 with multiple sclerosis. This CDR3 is CASSLLGGGPSTAQYF. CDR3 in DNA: TGTGCCAGCAGCTTATTAGGGGGTGGGCCATCTACTGCCCAGTACTTC.